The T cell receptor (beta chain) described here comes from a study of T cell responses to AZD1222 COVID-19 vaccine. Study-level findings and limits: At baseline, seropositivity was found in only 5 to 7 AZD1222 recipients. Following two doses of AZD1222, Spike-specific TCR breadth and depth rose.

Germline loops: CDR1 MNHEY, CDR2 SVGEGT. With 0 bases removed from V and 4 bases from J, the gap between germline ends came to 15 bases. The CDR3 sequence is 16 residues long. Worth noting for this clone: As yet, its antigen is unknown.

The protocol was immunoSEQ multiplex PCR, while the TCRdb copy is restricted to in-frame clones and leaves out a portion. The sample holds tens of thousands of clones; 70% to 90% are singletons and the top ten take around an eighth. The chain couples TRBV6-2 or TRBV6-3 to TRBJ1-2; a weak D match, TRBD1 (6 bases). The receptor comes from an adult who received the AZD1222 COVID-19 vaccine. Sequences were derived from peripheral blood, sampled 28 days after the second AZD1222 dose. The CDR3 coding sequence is TGTGCCAGCAGTTACTCGACGGGGGCGCGGGGCTATGGCTACACCTTC. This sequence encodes CASSYSTGARGYGYTF.